Below are 32 T cell receptor beta chains sequenced from a single sample in a study of shared clonotypes between healthy human individuals. The method was immunoSEQ multiplex PCR; TCRdb's version includes in-frame clones alone and lacks a portion of them. Of some 2.4 million clones in the sample, approximately 94% are singletons; the top ten hold approximately 0.37%. The sample was naive CD4+ T cells from PBMCs. The subset was: CD45RA+ positively selected. The receptors were gathered from a man aged 18 to 35 in good health. Some clones in this sample may be carry-over from other donors' samples.

The chain couples TRBV11-2 to TRBJ2-7; no clear D gene. CDR3 length: 13 amino acids. Germline V gene lookup returns CDR1 SGHAT and CDR2 FQNNGV. The V end was cut by 5 bases, the J end by 9 bases, with 17 bases between. The CDR3 spells CASSPVGWRWQYF. The CDR3 coding sequence is TGTGCCAGCAGCCCGGTCGGCTGGCGCTGGCAGTACTTC.

The gene calls are TRBV10-3 and TRBJ1-2; unclear D gene. The CDR3 is 17 amino acids. V shed 3 bases and J shed 0 bases, with 17 bases lying between them. Germline CDR1 and CDR2: ENHRY and SYGVKD. The CDR3 region has the DNA TGTGCCATCAGTGATGGCACCGACCCCTCGGCTAACTATGGCTACACCTTC. It yields the protein CAISDGTDPSANYGYTF.

This chain uses TRBV6-6 with TRBJ2-7; 8 positions agree with TRBD1. There are 16 residues in the CDR3. Germline V gene lookup returns CDR1 MNHNY and CDR2 SVGAGI (reference sequence). Trimming cost V 5 bases and J 3 bases; bases outside gene matches: 12. The CDR3: CASSGNRQGAFYEQYF. The CDR3 DNA sequence: TGTGCCAGCAGTGGAAACCGGCAGGGGGCATTCTACGAGCAGTACTTC.

The V gene is TRBV4-3, the J gene TRBJ2-1, with 8 bases aligning to TRBD2. The CDR3 contains 16 residues. From germline, CDR1 is LGHNA and CDR2 YSLEER. V dropped 4 bases and J dropped 5; count of bases not matched to a gene: 10. Here the CDR3 DNA reads TGCGCCAGCAGCCCTTTAGGTAGCGGGGCCGACAATGAGCAGTTCTTC. Translating it yields CASSPLGSGADNEQFF.

Concerning this clone itself: Distinct nucleotide sequences in the sample also encode this CDR3. The V and J genes are TRBV5-1 and TRBJ2-5, with unresolved D. CDR1 and CDR2 from the germline V gene are SGHRS and YFSETQ. The CDR3 covers 13 residues. V lost 2 bases and J 2 bases, leaving 7 bases between the germline ends. The CDR3: CASSLEVQETQYF. CDR3 in DNA: TGCGCCAGCAGCTTAGAAGTTCAAGAGACCCAGTACTTC.

The V and J genes are TRBV5-1 and TRBJ1-1; possibly TRBD1 for D (5 bases). From germline, CDR1 is SGHRS and CDR2 YFSETQ. The CDR3 consists of 16 residues. Trimming took off 0 bases at V and 8 bases at J, with 20 bases between the two ends. In nucleotides, the CDR3 is TGCGCCAGCAGCTTGGTCAAGGGGAACGGACCCCCCGAAGCTTTCTTT. Its protein is CASSLVKGNGPPEAFF.

This clone was counted only a few times. The rearrangement uses TRBV6-1 and TRBJ1-5; D may be TRBD1 (5 bases). The CDR3 extends over 15 amino acids. The V end was cut by 3 bases, the J end by 5 bases, with 14 bases between. The germline V gene encodes CDR1 MNHNS and CDR2 SASEGT. The CDR3: CASSDLWGRYQPQHF. DNA for the CDR3: TGTGCCAGCAGTGATCTCTGGGGACGGTATCAGCCCCAGCATTTT.

The chain couples TRBV14 to TRBJ2-1; no definite D call. Between the trimmed V and J ends, which lost 2 bases and 2 bases, there was a span of 7 bases. Germline CDR1 SGHDN, CDR2 FVKESK. This CDR3 spans 14 amino acids. The CDR3 protein is CASSQLEAYNEQFF. In DNA, the CDR3 is TGTGCCAGCAGCCAACTAGAGGCCTACAATGAGCAGTTCTTC.

Points on this clone: The sample holds other DNA sequences that translate to the same CDR3. The chain has TRBV5-4 and TRBJ2-1, with TRBD2 matching over 12 bases. The CDR3 is 14 amino acids. The germline V gene has CDR1 SGHNT and CDR2 YYREEE (reference sequence). The junction had 4 bases not matched to a gene; V was cut back by 5 bases and J by 7 bases. CDR3 coding DNA: TGTGCCAGCAGTCCCGGACTAGCGGGGAATGAGCAGTTCTTC. It specifies CASSPGLAGNEQFF.

The rearrangement joins TRBV2 to TRBJ2-2; D assignment may be TRBD1 or TRBD2 (5 bases each). CDR3 size: 14 residues. Trimming removed 8 bases at V and 2 bases at J, with 12 bases between. Germline CDR1 is SNHLY and CDR2 is FYNNEI. The CDR3 spells CASGALANTGELFF. For the CDR3, the DNA is TGTGCCAGCGGGGCGCTAGCAAACACCGGGGAGCTGTTTTTT.

On this clone itself: Additional DNA sequences in this sample encode the identical CDR3. CDR3: CASSFEREQFF. DNA of the CDR3: TGTGCCAGCAGTTTCGAGCGGGAGCAGTTCTTC. The chain couples TRBV28 to TRBJ2-1; D possibly corresponds to TRBD2 (5 bases). The V end was cut by 3 bases, the J end by 10 bases, with 7 bases between. CDR1 and CDR2 (germline): MDHEN, SYDVKM. The CDR3 has 11 residues.

Concerning this clone: An end of the junction does not agree with germline; a read error may underlie this. The chain has TRBV18 and TRBJ2-7; 7 bases map to TRBD1. The CDR3 covers 12 residues. Germline V gene lookup returns CDR1 KGHSH and CDR2 LQKENI. The CDR3 DNA sequence: TGTGTCAGCTCACCAGGGACAGATGAGCAGTACTTC. It codes for CVSSPGTDEQYF.

The chain carries TRBV5-1 and TRBJ1-4, with D hard to call. V was pared by 0 bases and J by 0 bases, with 6 bases between. The CDR3 length is 15 residues. Germline V lookup: CDR1 SGHRS, CDR2 YFSETQ. This chain's CDR3 is CASSLAPSTNEKLFF. CDR3 DNA sequence: TGCGCCAGCAGCTTGGCCCCGTCAACTAATGAAAAACTGTTTTTT.

V and J are TRBV5-1 and TRBJ2-3; D possibly corresponds to TRBD2 (6 bases). Trimming cost V 0 bases and J 4 bases, with 9 bases left between them. The CDR3 extends over 14 amino acids. Germline assignment: CDR1 SGHRS and CDR2 YFSETQ. The CDR3 DNA reads as TGCGCCAGCAGCTTGGCAACTAGCCCAGATACGCAGTATTTT. Amino acids: CASSLATSPDTQYF.

This chain connects TRBV5-4 to TRBJ2-1, with D uncertain. The CDR3 covers 15 residues. CDR1 is SGHNT and CDR2 is YYREEE in the germline V gene (reference sequence). Between the trimmed V and J ends, which lost 4 bases and 9 bases, there was a span of 20 bases. CDR3 residues: CASSQTGSLAGEQFF. The CDR3 DNA sequence: TGTGCCAGCAGCCAGACCGGGTCTCTGGCTGGTGAGCAGTTCTTC. The whole variable domain, filled in from reference TRBV5-4 and TRBJ2-1, reads ETGVTQSPTHLIKTRGQQVTLRCSSQSGHNTVSWYQQALGQGPQFIFQYYREEENGRGNFPPRFSGLQFPNYSSELNVNALELDDSALYLCASSQTGSLAGEQFFGPGTRLTVL.

V and J are TRBV9 and TRBJ2-5; D possibly corresponds to TRBD1 (7 bases). Trimming took off 0 bases at V and 5 bases at J, with 14 bases between the two ends. Germline values: CDR1 SGDLS, CDR2 YYNGEE. The CDR3 is 15 residues long. CDR3 amino acids: CASSVDRGAGETQYF. CDR3 DNA: TGTGCCAGCAGCGTAGACAGGGGCGCGGGGGAGACCCAGTACTTC.

This chain joins TRBV19 and TRBJ2-1, with a tentative D call TRBD1 (6 bases). CDR1 is LNHDA, CDR2 SQIVND, per germline (reference sequence). The CDR3 has 17 amino acids. The V end lost 0 bases, the J end lost 2 bases, and 14 bases lay between the germline ends. CDR3 loop: CASSIDITGNPYNEQFF. The CDR3 DNA reads TGTGCCAGTAGTATAGACATAACAGGGAACCCCTACAATGAGCAGTTCTTC.

Here the CDR3 DNA reads TGTGCCAGCAGCGTAGCTGTATGGGGAGATACGCAGTATTTT. Amino acid sequence: CASSVAVWGDTQYF. The rearrangement joins TRBV9 to TRBJ2-3; D gene unclear. V dropped 0 bases and J dropped 5 bases, with 10 bases sitting between them. CDR3 size: 14 residues. The germline V gene has CDR1 SGDLS and CDR2 YYNGEE.

This chain uses TRBV6-1 with TRBJ2-5, with TRBD1 matching over 12 bases. The ends lost 3 bases at V and 5 bases at J; junction bases unmatched: 10. CDR1 is MNHNS, CDR2 SASEGT, per germline. The CDR3 covers 17 residues. The CDR3 loop is CASSETGQGARPETQYF. CDR3 sequence (DNA): TGTGCCAGCAGTGAGACGGGACAGGGGGCGCGTCCGGAGACCCAGTACTTC.

The chain has TRBV4-3 and TRBJ1-2; maybe TRBD1 (6 bases). V lost 4 bases and J 0 bases, leaving 9 bases between the germline ends. CDR1 is LGHNA and CDR2 is YSLEER in the germline V gene. The CDR3 covers 14 residues. This CDR3 reads CASSPGEANYGYTF. The CDR3 DNA is TGCGCCAGCAGCCCAGGGGAAGCTAACTATGGCTACACCTTC.

This clone came up once. The sample has other DNA sequences that encode this CDR3 too. J is TRBJ2-7 and V is TRBV4-1, with D possibly being TRBD1 (6 bases). V was shortened by 4 bases and J by 1 base, with 8 bases between the two germline ends. CDR1 and CDR2 from the germline V gene are MGHRA and YSYEKL. This CDR3 is 13 amino acids long. DNA for the CDR3: TGCGCCAGCAGCCGCGGACAGTCCTACGAGCAGTACTTC. It yields the protein CASSRGQSYEQYF.

This chain links TRBV27 with TRBJ1-2; no clear D gene. Trimming pared 11 bases from V and 7 bases from J, leaving 8 bases between. Germline values: CDR1 MNHEY, CDR2 SMNVEV (reference sequence). CDR3 size: 9 residues. Here the CDR3 DNA reads TGTGCCCCGGAGGGTGGCTACACCTTC. Protein sequence: CAPEGGYTF.

J is TRBJ2-7 and V is TRBV28; 10 bases fit TRBD1. V lost 6 bases to trimming and J lost 6 bases; unmatched junction nucleotides: 11. The germline CDR1 and CDR2 sequences are MDHEN and SYDVKM. The CDR3 contains 15 residues. The CDR3 nucleotides read TGTGCCAGCAGATCTCTCGGGACAGGGGTGGGCGAGCAGTACTTC. Amino acid sequence: CASRSLGTGVGEQYF.

V gene TRBV20-1 combines with J gene TRBJ1-2; no reliable D call. V was pared by 5 bases and J by 10 bases, with 11 bases between. This CDR3 is built from 10 residues. CDR1 and CDR2 (germline): DFQATT, SNEGSKA (reference sequence). CDR3 nucleotide sequence: TGCAGTGCTGTCGACTTTGACTACACCTTC. Its protein is CSAVDFDYTF.

The genes are TRBV6-6 and TRBJ1-1; D remains ambiguous. This CDR3 is 12 amino acids long. Germline V lookup: CDR1 MNHNY, CDR2 SVGAGI (reference sequence). V lost 2 bases and J lost 0, with 1 base in between. In DNA, the CDR3 is TGTGCCAGCAGTTACGTGAACACTGAAGCTTTCTTT. Protein: CASSYVNTEAFF.

A word on this clone: Additional DNA sequences in this sample encode the identical CDR3. The chain carries TRBV5-1 and TRBJ2-3, with D possibly TRBD2 on 5 matching bases. CDR1 and CDR2 (germline): SGHRS, YFSETQ. Trimming shortened V by 0 bases and J by 1 base, and 6 bases separated the two germline ends. The CDR3 runs 14 residues. CDR3 residues: CASSLGRGTDTQYF. The CDR3 bases are TGCGCCAGCAGCTTGGGGCGGGGCACAGATACGCAGTATTTT.

The chain joins TRBV4-3 to TRBJ2-1; perhaps TRBD2 as D (6 bases). Trimming left V 3 bases short and J 8 bases short, with 20 bases between. The CDR3 has 16 amino acids. CDR1 and CDR2 (germline): LGHNA, YSLEER. The CDR3 here is CASSQSWRAADDEQFF. The CDR3 DNA is TGCGCCAGCAGCCAGTCCTGGAGGGCCGCCGATGATGAGCAGTTCTTC.

V gene TRBV2 combines with J gene TRBJ1-1, with 7 bases identical to TRBD1. CDR1 is SNHLY and CDR2 is FYNNEI in the germline V gene. Trimming took 5 bases from V and 3 from J; bases not matched to a gene: 6. CDR3 length: 14 residues. In nucleotides, the CDR3 is TGTGCCAGCAGTACAACAGGGGCCGACACTGAAGCTTTCTTT. Its translation: CASSTTGADTEAFF.

CDR3: CASSPPQGATDTQYF. As DNA, the CDR3 is TGCGCCAGCAGCCCCCCCCAGGGAGCCACAGATACGCAGTATTTT. This rearrangement joins TRBV5-1 to TRBJ2-3; TRBD1 or TRBD2 may be the D gene (5 bases each). Trimming took off 4 bases at V and 2 bases at J, with 14 bases between the two ends. There are 15 residues in the CDR3. Germline V gives CDR1 SGHRS, CDR2 YFSETQ.

This clone was observed a single time. The J gene is TRBJ2-7, the V gene TRBV10-3; 9 bases line up with TRBD1. Germline CDR1 is ENHRY and CDR2 is SYGVKD. CDR3 length equals 14 residues. V shed 7 bases and J 2 bases; nucleotides not matched to a gene: 6. CDR3 DNA sequence: TGTGCCATCACCCCGGGACAGGGAGCCTACGAGCAGTACTTC. Protein product: CAITPGQGAYEQYF.

The chain uses TRBV5-1 and TRBJ2-3; maybe TRBD2 (5 bases). CDR1 SGHRS and CDR2 YFSETQ come from the germline V gene. The length of the CDR3 is 17 residues. V was clipped by 7 bases and J by 0 bases, with 21 bases between them. The CDR3 loop reads CASRYSISATSTDTQYF. DNA of the CDR3: TGCGCCAGCCGTTACTCTATTAGCGCAACTAGCACAGATACGCAGTATTTT.

The gene calls are TRBV7-9 and TRBJ1-5; perhaps TRBD1 as D (6 bases). Between the trimmed V and J ends, which lost 0 bases and 0 bases, there was a span of 12 bases. This CDR3 is built from 17 residues. Looked up from germline, CDR1 is SEHNR and CDR2 is FQNEAQ (reference sequence). In nucleotides, the CDR3 is TGTGCCAGCAGCTTAGCGCTTACAGGGCCTAGCAATCAGCCCCAGCATTTT. The encoded protein is CASSLALTGPSNQPQHF. The whole variable domain, remainder taken from reference TRBV7-9 and TRBJ1-5, is DTGVSQNPRHKITKRGQNVTFRCDPISEHNRLYWYRQTLGQGPEFLTYFQNEAQLEKSRLLSDRFSAERPKGSFSTLEIQRTEQGDSAMYLCASSLALTGPSNQPQHFGDGTRLSIL.